One and the same sample provided the 9 T cell receptor beta chains below, sequenced in a study of early T cells in non-severe SARS-CoV-2 infection. TCRdb re-called the 5' RACE reads with MiXCR, one entry per CDR3 protein. Of under 60,000 distinct CDR3 sequences in the sample, 9.3% were seen once. Source material: whole blood. These TCRs come from an adult who was a healthcare worker with PCR-confirmed SARS-CoV-2 infection or an uninfected control (not recorded which).

The CDR3 nucleotides are TGTGCCAGCAGCTTGGTGACAGCTAACACTGAAGCTTTCTTT. This encodes CASSLVTANTEAFF. The gene calls are TRBV7-2 and TRBJ1-1; D is possibly TRBD1 (5 bases). This CDR3 spans 14 amino acids. Germline V lookup: CDR1 SGHTA, CDR2 FQGNSA. V lost 3 bases to trimming and J lost 2 bases, with 10 bases between them.

This chain uses TRBV5-1 with TRBJ2-2; 8 positions agree with TRBD1. V trimming: 2 bases; J trimming: 3 bases; junction bases outside the gene matches: 3. The CDR3 length is 15 residues. Germline assignment: CDR1 SGHRS and CDR2 YFSETQ. The CDR3 spells CASSFADRDTGELFF. CDR3 nucleotide sequence: TGCGCCAGCAGCTTTGCGGACAGGGACACCGGGGAGCTGTTTTTT.

This clonotype occurred a few times. The chain links TRBV20-1 to TRBJ2-3, with TRBD2 matching over 10 bases. CDR3 length equals 17 residues. Germline V gene sequence: CDR1 DFQATT, CDR2 SNEGSKA (reference sequence). The trim removed 5 bases at V and 3 bases at J, leaving 14 bases unmatched. Here the CDR3 DNA reads TGCAGTGCTCCCAGGAGAGTAGCGGGGGGAGAAACAGATACGCAGTATTTT. This translates into CSAPRRVAGGETDTQYF.

This clonotype was counted between two and nine times. V and J are TRBV30 and TRBJ2-7, with no clear D. The CDR3 sequence is 12 residues long. V shed 3 bases and J shed 4 bases, with 10 bases lying between them. Germline loops: CDR1 GTSNPN, CDR2 SVGIG (reference sequence). CDR3 DNA: TGTGCCTGGAGCACGGACCCTTACGAGCAGTACTTC. This translates into CAWSTDPYEQYF.

This chain links TRBV27 with TRBJ1-6; possibly TRBD1 for D (6 bases). The CDR3 extends over 14 amino acids. Trimming removed 10 bases at V and 0 bases at J, with 10 bases between. Germline V gene lookup returns CDR1 MNHEY and CDR2 SMNVEV (reference sequence). The CDR3 loop is CATGQSSYNSPLHF. The CDR3 bases are TGTGCCACCGGACAGAGCTCCTATAATTCACCCCTCCACTTT.

The chain links TRBV20-1 to TRBJ2-7; possible D gene TRBD2, 7 bases. The CDR3 contains 13 residues. Germline-derived CDR1 and CDR2 are DFQATT and SNEGSKA (reference sequence). V lost 6 bases and J lost 6, with 18 bases in between. The CDR3 region has the DNA TGCAGTGCCACCCCGGGGGGCTCAGTCGAGCAGTACTTC. Its translation: CSATPGGSVEQYF.

The rearrangement joins TRBV7-9 to TRBJ1-2; a possible D gene is TRBD1 (5 bases). V lost 6 bases and J lost 0, with 8 bases in between. The CDR3 loop spans 13 amino acids. The germline V gene encodes CDR1 SEHNR and CDR2 FQNEAQ (reference sequence). CDR3 DNA: TGTGCCAGCAGTCCGGACACTAACTATGGCTACACCTTC. Its translation: CASSPDTNYGYTF.

V gene TRBV7-9 combines with J gene TRBJ2-3; no definite D call. Trimming removed 4 bases at V and 1 base at J, with 6 bases between. The CDR3 consists of 13 residues. Germline CDR1 is SEHNR and CDR2 is FQNEAQ (reference sequence). In DNA, the CDR3 is TGTGCCAGCAGCTCGCTTGGCACAGATACGCAGTATTTT. This codes for CASSSLGTDTQYF.

The DNA of the CDR3 is TGCAGCGCTGCAGGGGGCCCTTACAATGAGCAGTTCTTC. As protein: CSAAGGPYNEQFF. J is TRBJ2-1 and V is TRBV29-1; 8 bases are shared with TRBD1. The CDR3 runs to 13 residues. The junction had 6 bases not matched to a gene; V was cut back by 7 bases and J by 4 bases. Per the germline V gene, CDR1 is SQVTM and CDR2 is ANQGSEA.